The next 12 T cell receptor beta chains were all read from a single sample in a study of T cells in Graves' hyperthyroidism and ophthalmopathy. TCR beta CDR3 regions were amplified from RNA. With the HTBI primer set, the TCR CDR3 went through a first round of RT-PCR. TCRdb re-called the multiplex PCR reads with MiXCR, one entry per CDR3 protein. Here the sample spans approximately 530,000 distinct CDR3 sequences, approximately 15% being singletons. The sequencing sample was made of blood. These receptors originate from a woman between 18 and 29 years old with Graves' hyperthyroidism.

At least ten counts were recorded for this clonotype. The chain employs TRBV2 and TRBJ1-3; unclear D gene. The CDR3 has 15 amino acids. V lost 5 bases and J 3 bases, leaving 14 bases between the germline ends. CDR1 is SNHLY and CDR2 is FYNNEI in the germline V gene. CDR3 sequence: CASSPPRNIGNTIYF. CDR3 nucleotide sequence: TGTGCCAGCAGTCCTCCGCGAAATATTGGAAACACCATATATTTT.

The chain uses TRBV2 and TRBJ2-1; possible D gene TRBD1, 6 bases. Trimming removed 0 bases at V and 4 bases at J, with 10 bases between. Germline V lookup: CDR1 SNHLY, CDR2 FYNNEI. The CDR3 extends over 15 amino acids. This CDR3 is CASSEALQGYNEQFF. CDR3 DNA sequence: TGTGCCAGCAGTGAAGCGCTTCAGGGGTACAATGAGCAGTTCTTC. Full variable domain (rest looked up from reference TRBV2 and TRBJ2-1): EPEVTQTPSHQVTQMGQEVILRCVPISNHLYFYWYRQILGQKVEFLVSFYNNEISEKSEIFDDQFSVERPDGSNFTLKIRSTKLEDSAMYFCASSEALQGYNEQFFGPGTRLTVL.

This clonotype has only a few counts. This chain uses TRBV30 with TRBJ2-1; 8 bases agree with TRBD1. V dropped 4 bases and J dropped 9; count of bases not matched to a gene: 14. The CDR3 spans 15 residues. Per the germline V gene, CDR1 is GTSNPN and CDR2 is SVGIG (reference sequence). The CDR3, as DNA: TGTGCCTGGAACTACAGGGGGAGAGAGGGGGGTGAGCAGTTCTTC. Translation gives CAWNYRGREGGEQFF.

In this sample, this clonotype turned up many times. The J gene is TRBJ1-4, the V gene TRBV7-2, with D possibly TRBD1 on 5 matching bases. The CDR3 runs to 13 residues. CDR1 and CDR2 from the germline V gene are SGHTA and FQGNSA. Trimming took off 4 bases at V and 11 bases at J, with 14 bases between the two ends. Here the CDR3 reads CASSSQASGKLFF. CDR3 DNA: TGTGCCAGCAGCTCACAGGCGTCTGGGAAACTGTTTTTT.

At least ten counts were recorded for this clonotype. The gene calls are TRBV11-2 and TRBJ1-1; no reliable D call. Looked up from germline, CDR1 is SGHAT and CDR2 is FQNNGV. Between the trimmed V and J ends, which lost 1 base and 6 bases, there was a span of 9 bases. The CDR3 runs 13 residues. The DNA of the CDR3 is TGTGCCAGCAGCTTAGTACTGCTGGCTGAAGCTTTCTTT. This sequence encodes CASSLVLLAEAFF.

This clonotype was seen repeatedly, ten times or more. The chain couples TRBV27 to TRBJ2-1; D remains ambiguous. Germline V CDR1 and CDR2: MNHEY, SMNVEV (reference sequence). Trimming shortened V by 5 bases and J by 5 bases, and 10 bases separated the two germline ends. This CDR3 has 13 amino acids. CDR3 nucleotide sequence: TGTGCCAGCAGTCTACGGTGGGACAATGAGCAGTTCTTC. It codes for CASSLRWDNEQFF.

In this sample, this clonotype turned up many times. This chain connects TRBV20-1 to TRBJ2-7; D unresolved. Germline V CDR1 and CDR2: DFQATT, SNEGSKA (reference sequence). Trimming took 3 bases from V and 3 from J, leaving 15 bases between them. The CDR3 extends over 14 amino acids. DNA for the CDR3: TGCAGTGCTAGGCGCTTAGCTCAGAACTACGAGCAGTACTTC. Translated: CSARRLAQNYEQYF.

The table lists this clonotype with many counts. V and J are TRBV20-1 and TRBJ2-1, with 7 bases lining up with TRBD2. J was trimmed by 4 bases and V by 3 bases; bases with no gene match: 3. The CDR3 consists of 13 residues. CDR1 DFQATT and CDR2 SNEGSKA come from the germline V gene (reference sequence). CDR3 DNA: TGCAGTGCTAGGAGCGGGGCATACAATGAGCAGTTCTTC. This codes for CSARSGAYNEQFF.

The genes are TRBV20-1 and TRBJ2-1, with D maybe TRBD2 (6 bases). Germline loops: CDR1 DFQATT, CDR2 SNEGSKA (reference sequence). This CDR3 has 15 amino acids. The V end lost 1 base, the J end lost 4 bases, and 14 bases lay between the germline ends. CDR3 in DNA: TGCAGTGCTAGAGGAGGGTACGGGGGATACAATGAGCAGTTCTTC. Translating it yields CSARGGYGGYNEQFF.

This clonotype has ten or more counts. The V and J genes are TRBV28 and TRBJ2-7; TRBD2 aligns across 8 bases. The CDR3 is 15 amino acids. CDR1 is MDHEN and CDR2 is SYDVKM in the germline V gene. The ends lost 5 bases at V and 1 base at J; junction bases unmatched: 7. The CDR3 DNA sequence: TGTGCCAGCAGTACTCGACTAGCGCCTTCCTACGAGCAGTACTTC. This gives the protein CASSTRLAPSYEQYF.

The table lists this clonotype with many counts. The genes are TRBV5-4 and TRBJ2-3; 8 positions agree with TRBD1. The ends lost 3 bases at V and 2 bases at J; junction bases unmatched: 8. The CDR3 has 16 amino acids. CDR1 and CDR2 from the germline V gene are SGHNT and YYREEE (reference sequence). CDR3 sequence: CASSSQGQGYTDTQYF. Here the CDR3 DNA reads TGTGCCAGCAGCTCGCAAGGACAGGGCTACACAGATACGCAGTATTTT.

This clonotype was observed at least ten times. The CDR3 region is CATGTGGRYGYTF. The CDR3 DNA reads TGTGCCACCGGGACAGGGGGCCGGTATGGCTACACCTTC. The rearrangement links TRBV18 to TRBJ1-2, with 12 bases lining up with TRBD1. CDR1 is KGHSH and CDR2 is LQKENI in the germline V gene. CDR3 length: 13 amino acids. V dropped 10 bases and J dropped 5; count of bases not matched to a gene: 5.